A few counts support the clone carrying this TCR beta chain. Its cognate antigen is unknown. A CD45RO/CCR7/CD25/CD127/CD95/CD27 panel sorted naive, central memory, regulatory and stem cell-like memory CD4+ cells. The data were obtained in a study of beta chain features in type 1 diabetes. Across the whole study: Over 85,000,000 sorted cells were examined across all samples.

General study points: Shorter TCRB CDR3s, moderately but significantly so, marked every one of the four CD4+ subsets in Type 1 diabetes patients.

V was trimmed by 0 bases and J by 6 bases, leaving 16 bases between them. The CDR3 is made up of 16 amino acids. The germline gives CDR1 SGHRS, CDR2 YFSETQ. The investigators reverse transcribed all of the isolated RNA, so they sequenced expressed TCRB transcripts. Method: immunoSEQ multiplex PCR; TCRdb's copy keeps in-frame clones and lacks some. The sample has about 280,000 clones, 15% seen once. The rearrangement joins TRBV5-1 to TRBJ2-4, with a weak D call TRBD2 (6 bases). The sequencing input was naive CD4+ T cells from blood. The TCR comes from a man aged 18 to 30 with type 1 diabetes. The CDR3 protein is CASSLALGREVNIQYF. CDR3 nucleotides: TGCGCCAGCAGCTTGGCACTAGGCAGGGAGGTAAACATTCAGTACTTC. The whole variable domain, remainder taken from reference TRBV5-1 and TRBJ2-4, is KAGVTQTPRYLIKTRGQQVTLSCSPISGHRSVSWYQQTPGQGLQFLFEYFSETQRNKGNFPGRFSGRQFSNSRSEMNVSTLELGDSALYLCASSLALGREVNIQYFGAGTRLSVL.